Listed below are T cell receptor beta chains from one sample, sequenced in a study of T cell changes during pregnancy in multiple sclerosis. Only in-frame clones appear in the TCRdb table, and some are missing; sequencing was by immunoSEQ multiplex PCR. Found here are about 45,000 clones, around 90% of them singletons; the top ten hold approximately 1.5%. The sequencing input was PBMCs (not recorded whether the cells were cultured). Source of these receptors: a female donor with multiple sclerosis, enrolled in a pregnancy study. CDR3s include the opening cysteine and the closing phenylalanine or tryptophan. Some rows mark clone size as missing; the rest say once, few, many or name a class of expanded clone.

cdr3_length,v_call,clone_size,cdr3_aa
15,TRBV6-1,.,CASTPLAGGRNEQFF
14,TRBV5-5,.,CASSLIGGFTEAFF
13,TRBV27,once,CASSFSRGGEQYF
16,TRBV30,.,CAWSWLERYGVDTQYF
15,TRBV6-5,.,CASRRGLAGGDTQYF
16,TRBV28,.,CASRLRTGGFGHEQFF
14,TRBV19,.,CASSNPQNSYGYTF
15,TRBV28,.,CASSSSWGGGNTIYF
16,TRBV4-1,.,CASSQRTSGRSDTQYF
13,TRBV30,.,CAWSVRQKETQYF
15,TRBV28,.,CASSNPGLGFYEQYF
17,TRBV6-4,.,CASSALRGDRTNTEAFF
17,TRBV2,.,CASSEARTGAGTDTQYF
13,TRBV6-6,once,CASSYSFTDTQYF
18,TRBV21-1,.,CASRNGGADRRGQETQYF
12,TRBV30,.,CAWDGGDQPQHF
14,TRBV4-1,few,CASSQLTRNQPQHF
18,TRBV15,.,CATSSQTSGSMSYNEQFF
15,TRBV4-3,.,CASSQDLANHQPQHF
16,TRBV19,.,CASSKRGGRVDYGYTF
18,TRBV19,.,CASSPTSKRVGRIYEQYF
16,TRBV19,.,CASGTSGRAVTDTQYF
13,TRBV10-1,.,CASSEPGTETQYF
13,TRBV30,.,CAWSRDVAYGYTF
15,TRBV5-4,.,CASSLLVPGRDEQYF
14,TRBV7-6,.,CASGLQGTGNTIYF
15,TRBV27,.,CASSFWGEGNQPQHF
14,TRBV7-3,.,CASSPPSGRGEQFF
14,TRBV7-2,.,CASSLGLATDTQYF
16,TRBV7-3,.,CASSLEAGQGPSGYTF
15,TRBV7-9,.,CASSFAGGIQETQYF
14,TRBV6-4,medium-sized,CASSDGDSPTEAFF
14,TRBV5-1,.,CASSLDGSNQPQHF
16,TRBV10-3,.,CAISESSGTGGSRAFF
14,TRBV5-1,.,CASSLDGNTDTQYF
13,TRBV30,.,CAWRKTPLRGYTF
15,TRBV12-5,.,CASGLVVGLVTEAFF
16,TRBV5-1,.,CASSPWLAGIEETQYF
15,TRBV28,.,CASTLFTRGSDEQYF
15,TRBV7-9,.,CASSFDRDSNEKLFF
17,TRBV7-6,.,CASSLYPAEPSTDTQYF
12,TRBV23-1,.,CASSPSGQPQHF
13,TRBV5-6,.,CASSLGNPLGYTF
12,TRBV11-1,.,CASSTRAGELFF
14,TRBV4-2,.,CASSQDIGINGYTF
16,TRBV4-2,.,CASSQETTISYNEQFF
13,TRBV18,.,CASSLGGDYGYTF
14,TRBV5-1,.,CASSTRAPPGEQYF
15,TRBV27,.,CASSLGYDYNYGYTF
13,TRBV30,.,CAWGQRVHYGYTF
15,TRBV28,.,CASSGGNNPGNTIYF
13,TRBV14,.,CASRALAGTEAFF
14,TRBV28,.,CASSPEGVTDTQYF
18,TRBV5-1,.,CASSSHLWAGGAYNEQFF
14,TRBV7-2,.,CASSPTLASDTQYF
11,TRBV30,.,CAWNGGYEQYF
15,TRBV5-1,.,CASSPGTLSGNTIYF